A single sample is the source of the 10 T cell receptor beta chains below, sequenced in a study of shared clonotypes between healthy human individuals. Naive CD8 cells comprised CD45RO-negative, CCR7-positively selected cells, excluding terminally differentiated effector memory CD45RA+ cells. Sequencing used immunoSEQ multiplex PCR; TCRdb keeps in-frame clones, though not all of them. The data hold some 2,100,000 clones, with roughly 91% observed a single time. Sequencing used naive CD8+ T cells from PBMCs. Receptors were obtained from a man in his late teens or twenties in good health. Some clones in this sample may be carry-over from other donors' samples.

V gene TRBV6-6 combines with J gene TRBJ2-3; D not certain. Germline CDR1 is MNHNY and CDR2 is SVGAGI (reference sequence). V was clipped by 4 bases and J by 2 bases, with 7 bases between them. The CDR3 has 13 amino acids. CDR3 residues: CASSLRTTDTQYF. CDR3 in DNA: TGTGCCAGCAGTTTGAGGACCACAGATACGCAGTATTTT.

This sequence joins TRBV27 and TRBJ2-2; 8 bases fit TRBD1. CDR3 length equals 14 residues. Germline values: CDR1 MNHEY, CDR2 SMNVEV (reference sequence). V shed 5 bases and J 10 bases; nucleotides not matched to a gene: 9. The CDR3 here is CASSPQTGALELFF. CDR3 bases: TGTGCCAGCAGTCCCCAGACAGGGGCTTTGGAGCTGTTTTTT.

In the case of this clone: Other DNA variants within this sample encode the same CDR3. The CDR3 protein is CASSLAVGYGYTF. CDR3 DNA sequence: TGTGCCAGCAGCTTAGCGGTGGGGTATGGCTACACCTTC. This chain uses TRBV7-9 with TRBJ1-2; no reliable D call. V lost 0 bases and J 5 bases, leaving 7 bases between the germline ends. Germline V gene lookup returns CDR1 SEHNR and CDR2 FQNEAQ (reference sequence). The CDR3 is 13 residues long.

The genes are TRBV29-1 and TRBJ1-2; 8 positions match TRBD1. The CDR3 has 11 amino acids. V shed 4 bases and J 13 bases; nucleotides not matched to a gene: 8. In germline, CDR1 is SQVTM, CDR2 ANQGSEA. The CDR3 loop reads CSVARQGTLTF. The CDR3 DNA is TGCAGCGTTGCCCGACAGGGGACACTCACCTTC.

This chain joins TRBV7-9 and TRBJ2-1; a weak D match, TRBD2 (5 bases). Trimming removed 6 bases at V and 2 bases at J, with 17 bases between. This CDR3 region has 16 residues. The germline CDR1 and CDR2 sequences are SEHNR and FQNEAQ (reference sequence). The CDR3 sequence is CASSTLALEAYNEQFF. CDR3 coding DNA: TGTGCCAGCAGTACTTTAGCGCTAGAAGCCTACAATGAGCAGTTCTTC.

The chain is built from TRBV10-3 and TRBJ2-7; 7 nucleotides agree with TRBD1. V was clipped by 11 bases and J by 6 bases; unmatched bases: 10. The CDR3 runs to 12 residues. Germline V CDR1 and CDR2: ENHRY, SYGVKD. CDR3 DNA sequence: TGTGCCGTCCGGACAGGAGAGGGCGAGCAGTACTTC. It encodes CAVRTGEGEQYF.

This sequence joins TRBV15 and TRBJ2-1, with D uncertain. The germline V gene encodes CDR1 LNHNV and CDR2 YYDKDF (reference sequence). The CDR3 has 13 amino acids. With 5 bases removed from V and 5 bases from J, the gap between germline ends came to 10 bases. This CDR3 reads CATSPPRNNEQFF. CDR3 bases: TGTGCCACCAGCCCCCCCCGGAACAATGAGCAGTTCTTC.

The rearrangement joins TRBV27 to TRBJ2-1, with a weak D call TRBD2 (6 bases). There are 14 residues in the CDR3. The V end was cut by 4 bases, the J end by 10 bases, with 17 bases between. Germline V gene sequence: CDR1 MNHEY, CDR2 SMNVEV (reference sequence). The CDR3 spells CASSSDRTEGEQFF. CDR3 nucleotide sequence: TGTGCCAGCAGTTCCGACCGGACGGAGGGCGAGCAGTTCTTC.

J is TRBJ2-5 and V is TRBV10-3; a weak D match, TRBD2 (7 bases). CDR1 is ENHRY, CDR2 SYGVKD, per germline. This CDR3 region has 14 residues. V was clipped by 2 bases and J by 5 bases, with 12 bases between them. The CDR3 DNA is TGTGCCATCAGTGAGGGGGGGGCACGGGAGACCCAGTACTTC. Amino acid sequence: CAISEGGARETQYF.

This clone was found once. The chain combines TRBV7-9 with TRBJ2-4; D gene unclear. The CDR3 is 17 amino acids. V was shortened by 2 bases and J by 2 bases, with 16 bases between the two germline ends. Germline CDR1 SEHNR, CDR2 FQNEAQ (reference sequence). The CDR3 spells CASSLSSLSETKNIQYF. As DNA, the CDR3 is TGTGCCAGCAGCTTAAGCTCGCTGTCGGAGACCAAAAACATTCAGTACTTC.